The clone carrying this T cell receptor beta chain was seen at least ten times. This entry is derived from a study of response to subunit inactivated influenza vaccine. TCRdb re-analysed the RT-PCR reads in MiXCR, keeping a single row per CDR3 protein. The repertoire consists of under 950,000 distinct CDR3 sequences, with 21% occurring once and the leading ten covering about 9.4%. This CDR3 contains 13 residues. Germline CDR1 is SEHNR and CDR2 is FQNEAQ (reference sequence). Trimming removed 7 bases from V and 5 bases from J, with 15 bases in between. This chain joins TRBV7-9 and TRBJ2-7; no firm D call. The source was PBMCs from blood, collected roughly 5 days after vaccination. This TCR was recovered from a man aged 45-65 years who received an inactivated influenza vaccine. The CDR3 here is CASNLFTGHEQYF. The CDR3 nucleotides read TGTGCCAGCAACCTTTTTACTGGCCACGAGCAGTACTTC.